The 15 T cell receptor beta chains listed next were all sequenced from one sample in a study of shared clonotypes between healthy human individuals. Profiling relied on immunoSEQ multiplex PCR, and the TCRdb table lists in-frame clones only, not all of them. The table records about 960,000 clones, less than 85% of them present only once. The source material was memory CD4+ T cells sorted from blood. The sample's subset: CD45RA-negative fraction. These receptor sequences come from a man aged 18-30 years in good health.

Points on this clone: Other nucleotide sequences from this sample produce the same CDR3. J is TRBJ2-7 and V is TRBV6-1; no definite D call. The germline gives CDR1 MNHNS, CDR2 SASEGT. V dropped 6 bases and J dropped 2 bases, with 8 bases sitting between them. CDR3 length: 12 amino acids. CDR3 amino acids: CASSRETYEQYF. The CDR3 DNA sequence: TGTGCCAGCAGCCGTGAAACCTACGAGCAGTACTTC.

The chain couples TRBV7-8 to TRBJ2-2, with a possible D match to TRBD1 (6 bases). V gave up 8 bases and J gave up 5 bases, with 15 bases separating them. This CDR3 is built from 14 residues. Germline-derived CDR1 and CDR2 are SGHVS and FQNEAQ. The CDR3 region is CASCRGASTGELFF. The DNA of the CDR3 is TGTGCCAGCTGCAGGGGCGCAAGTACCGGGGAGCTGTTTTTT.

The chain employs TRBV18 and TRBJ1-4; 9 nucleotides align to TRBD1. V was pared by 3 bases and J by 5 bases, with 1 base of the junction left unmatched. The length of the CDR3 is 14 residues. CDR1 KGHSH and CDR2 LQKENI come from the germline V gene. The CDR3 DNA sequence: TGTGCCAGCTCACCGGACAGGGGCAATGAAAAACTGTTTTTT. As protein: CASSPDRGNEKLFF.

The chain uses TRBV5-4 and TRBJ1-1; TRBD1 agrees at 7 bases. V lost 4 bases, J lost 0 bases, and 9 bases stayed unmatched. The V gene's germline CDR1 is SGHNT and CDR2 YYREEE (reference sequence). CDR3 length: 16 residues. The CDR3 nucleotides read TGTGCCAGCAGCCGACAGGGAAGACAGCTGAACACTGAAGCTTTCTTT. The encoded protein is CASSRQGRQLNTEAFF.

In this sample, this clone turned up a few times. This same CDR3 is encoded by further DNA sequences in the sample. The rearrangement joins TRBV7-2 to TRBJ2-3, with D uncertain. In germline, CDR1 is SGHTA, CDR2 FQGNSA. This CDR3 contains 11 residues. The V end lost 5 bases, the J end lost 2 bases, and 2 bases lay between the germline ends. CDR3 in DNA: TGTGCCAGCAGCACCACAGATACGCAGTATTTT. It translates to CASSTTDTQYF.

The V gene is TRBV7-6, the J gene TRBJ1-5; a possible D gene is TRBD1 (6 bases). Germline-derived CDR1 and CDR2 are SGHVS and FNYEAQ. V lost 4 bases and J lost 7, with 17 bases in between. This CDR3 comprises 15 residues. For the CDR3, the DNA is TGTGCCAGCAGCTCCGGAGCGAAACAGGGCCAGCCCCAGCATTTT. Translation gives CASSSGAKQGQPQHF.

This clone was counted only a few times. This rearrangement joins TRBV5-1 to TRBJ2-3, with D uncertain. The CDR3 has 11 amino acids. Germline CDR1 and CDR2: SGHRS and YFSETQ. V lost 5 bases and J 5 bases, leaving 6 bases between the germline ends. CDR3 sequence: CASRTRDTQYF. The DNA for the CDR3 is TGCGCCAGCAGAACACGAGATACGCAGTATTTT.

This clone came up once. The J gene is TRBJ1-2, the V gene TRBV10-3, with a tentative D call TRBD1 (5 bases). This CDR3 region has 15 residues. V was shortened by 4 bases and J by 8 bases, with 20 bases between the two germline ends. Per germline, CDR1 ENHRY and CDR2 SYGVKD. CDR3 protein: CAISGPGTGDHGYTF. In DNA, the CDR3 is TGTGCCATCAGTGGCCCCGGGACGGGGGATCACGGCTACACCTTC.

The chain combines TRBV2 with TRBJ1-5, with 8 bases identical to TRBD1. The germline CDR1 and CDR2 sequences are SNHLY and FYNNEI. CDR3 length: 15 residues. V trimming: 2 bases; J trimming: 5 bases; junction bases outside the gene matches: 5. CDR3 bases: TGTGCCAGCAGTGAAAGGCCAGGGGGCTATCAGCCCCAGCATTTT. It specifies CASSERPGGYQPQHF.

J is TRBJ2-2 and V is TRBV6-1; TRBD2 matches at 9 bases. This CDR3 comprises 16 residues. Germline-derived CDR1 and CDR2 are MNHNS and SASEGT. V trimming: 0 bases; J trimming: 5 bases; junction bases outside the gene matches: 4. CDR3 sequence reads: CASSEASGGRTGELFF. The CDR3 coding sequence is TGTGCCAGCAGTGAAGCGAGCGGGGGGCGGACCGGGGAGCTGTTTTTT.

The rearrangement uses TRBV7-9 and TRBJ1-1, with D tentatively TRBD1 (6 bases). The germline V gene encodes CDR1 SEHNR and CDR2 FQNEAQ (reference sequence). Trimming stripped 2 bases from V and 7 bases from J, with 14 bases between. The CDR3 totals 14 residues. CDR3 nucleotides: TGTGCCAGCAGCTTAAGGGGGGCACAAGGTGAAGCTTTCTTT. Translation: CASSLRGAQGEAFF.

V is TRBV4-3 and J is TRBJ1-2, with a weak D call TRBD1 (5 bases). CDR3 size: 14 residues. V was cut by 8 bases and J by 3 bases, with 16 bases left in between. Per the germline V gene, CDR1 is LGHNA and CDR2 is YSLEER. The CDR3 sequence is CASGTNGVDYGYTF. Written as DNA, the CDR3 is TGCGCCAGCGGGACCAATGGGGTTGACTATGGCTACACCTTC.

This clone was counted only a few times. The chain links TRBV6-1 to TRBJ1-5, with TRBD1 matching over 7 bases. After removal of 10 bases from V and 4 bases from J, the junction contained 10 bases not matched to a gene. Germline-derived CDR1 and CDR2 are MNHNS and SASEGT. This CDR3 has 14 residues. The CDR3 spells CAILTGDYNQPQHF. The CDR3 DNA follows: TGTGCCATACTTACAGGGGACTATAATCAGCCCCAGCATTTT.

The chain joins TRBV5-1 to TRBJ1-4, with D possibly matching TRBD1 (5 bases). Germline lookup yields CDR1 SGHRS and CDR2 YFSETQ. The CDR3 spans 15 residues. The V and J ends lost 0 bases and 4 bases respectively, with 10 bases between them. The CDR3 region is CASSLEGTFNEKLFF. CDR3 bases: TGCGCCAGCAGCTTGGAGGGGACCTTTAATGAAAAACTGTTTTTT.

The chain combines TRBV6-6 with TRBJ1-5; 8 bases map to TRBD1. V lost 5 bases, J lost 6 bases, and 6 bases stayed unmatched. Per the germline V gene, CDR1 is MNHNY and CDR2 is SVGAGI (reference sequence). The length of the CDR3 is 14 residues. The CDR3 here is CASSSGQGAQPQHF. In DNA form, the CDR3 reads TGTGCCAGCAGTAGCGGACAGGGCGCTCAGCCCCAGCATTTT.